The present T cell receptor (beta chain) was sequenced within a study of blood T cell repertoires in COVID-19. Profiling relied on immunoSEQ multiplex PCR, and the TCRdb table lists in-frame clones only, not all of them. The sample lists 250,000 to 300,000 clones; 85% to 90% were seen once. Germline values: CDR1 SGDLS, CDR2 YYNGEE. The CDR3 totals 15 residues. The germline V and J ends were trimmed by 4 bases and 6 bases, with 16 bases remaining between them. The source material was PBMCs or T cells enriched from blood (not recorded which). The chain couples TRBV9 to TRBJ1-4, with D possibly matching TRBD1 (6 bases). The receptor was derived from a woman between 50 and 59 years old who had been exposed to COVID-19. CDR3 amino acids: CASSLGQRAYEKLFF. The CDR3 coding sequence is TGTGCCAGCAGCCTCGGACAGAGGGCTTATGAAAAACTGTTTTTT.